This is a list of T cell receptor beta chains from one sample in a study of blood T cell repertoires in COVID-19. TCRdb keeps only in-frame clones here, not all; method: immunoSEQ multiplex PCR. The sample lists about 150,000 clones, approximately 88% occurring once. Specimen: peripheral blood. These receptors were taken from a man between 60 and 75 years old with acute or convalescent COVID-19. CDR3s include the opening cysteine and the closing phenylalanine or tryptophan. The D gene is left open where the match is weak.

J | D | V | CDR3 | DNA
TRBJ2-7 | - | TRBV10-2 | CASSDTSYEQYF | TGCGCCAGCAGTGACACTTCTTACGAGCAGTACTTC
TRBJ1-5 | TRBD1 | TRBV19 | CASSRDRGALSNQPQHF | TGTGCCAGTAGTAGGGACAGGGGTGCCCTCAGCAATCAGCCCCAGCATTTT
TRBJ2-3 | TRBD2 | TRBV24-1 | CATSDSGGREDTQYF | TGTGCCACCAGTGATTCGGGGGGGCGGGAGGATACGCAGTATTTT
TRBJ1-2 | TRBD1 | TRBV19 | CASRTDRTGYGGYTF | TGTGCCAGTAGAACGGACAGGACGGGGTACGGTGGCTACACCTTC
TRBJ1-1 | - | TRBV11-2 | CASSLGFQGMNTEAFF | TGTGCCAGCAGCTTAGGATTCCAGGGTATGAACACTGAAGCTTTCTTT
TRBJ2-7 | - | TRBV5-1 | CASSLGLRYEQYF | TGCGCCAGCAGCTTGGGTCTCAGGTACGAGCAGTACTTC
TRBJ1-1 | - | TRBV6-5 | CASSYVDRNTEAFF | TGTGCCAGCAGTTACGTTGACAGAAACACTGAAGCTTTCTTT
TRBJ1-1 | - | TRBV6-5 | CASSYSQGGRTEAFF | TGTGCCAGCAGTTACTCGCAGGGAGGGAGAACTGAAGCTTTCTTT
TRBJ2-1 | - | TRBV12-3/TRBV12-4 | CASSLGDNEQFF | TGTGCCAGCAGTTTAGGAGACAATGAGCAGTTCTTC
TRBJ2-2 | - | TRBV2 | CASRGLGTGELFF | TGTGCCAGCAGGGGGCTGGGCACCGGGGAGCTGTTTTTT
TRBJ1-2 | TRBD1 | TRBV5-3 | CARSPWTQGTCYGYTF | TGTGCCAGAAGCCCATGGACACAGGGGACGTGTTATGGCTACACCTTC
TRBJ2-7 | TRBD1 | TRBV5-1 | CASSSPGTGGYEQYF | TGCGCCAGCAGCTCCCCCGGGACAGGGGGATACGAGCAGTACTTC
TRBJ1-1 | TRBD1 | TRBV19 | CASSMPSRGLGKAFF | TGTGCCAGTAGTATGCCCTCAAGGGGGCTCGGGAAGGCTTTCTTT
TRBJ2-1 | - | TRBV2 | CASGAGNEQFF | TGTGCCAGTGGGGCTGGCAATGAGCAGTTCTTC
TRBJ1-6 | - | TRBV7-2 | CASSSIIRISPLHF | TGTGCCAGCAGCTCCATAATCAGGATTTCACCCCTCCACTTT
TRBJ2-4 | - | TRBV5-1 | CASRQQGAKNIQYF | TGCGCCAGCAGACAACAGGGAGCCAAAAACATTCAGTACTTC